This T cell receptor beta chain was sequenced in a study of T cells in women clearing cervical HPV infection. At the level of the study: Case blood was drawn when the lesion was first found; control blood after infection became undetectable.

A remark on this clone: Its cognate antigen is unknown. The read is 3 residues too short to cover the CDR3 end, so that end is filled in from the germline J gene.

Study-level points and caveats: Repertoire richness, not evenness, was significantly elevated in CIN3+ cases versus controls.

Germline CDR1 GTSNPN, CDR2 SVGIG (reference sequence). The ends lost 2 bases at V and 0 bases at J; junction bases unmatched: 4. The CDR3 runs to 16 residues. The data were produced by immunoSEQ multiplex PCR, yet TCRdb's version contains in-frame clones alone and is incomplete. This sample carries more than 25,000 clones, with more than 9.5% going to the ten biggest clones. This clonotype originated in a woman aged 18-70 years with a cervical HPV16 infection that either progressed to CIN3+ or cleared (not recorded which). Sequencing input: blood buffy coat. The V and J genes are TRBV30 and TRBJ2-3, with TRBD2 matching 11 bases. This CDR3 is CAWSLAGGTSTDTQYF. CDR3 bases read: TGTGCCTGGAGTTTAGCGGGGGGGACTAGCACAGATACG.